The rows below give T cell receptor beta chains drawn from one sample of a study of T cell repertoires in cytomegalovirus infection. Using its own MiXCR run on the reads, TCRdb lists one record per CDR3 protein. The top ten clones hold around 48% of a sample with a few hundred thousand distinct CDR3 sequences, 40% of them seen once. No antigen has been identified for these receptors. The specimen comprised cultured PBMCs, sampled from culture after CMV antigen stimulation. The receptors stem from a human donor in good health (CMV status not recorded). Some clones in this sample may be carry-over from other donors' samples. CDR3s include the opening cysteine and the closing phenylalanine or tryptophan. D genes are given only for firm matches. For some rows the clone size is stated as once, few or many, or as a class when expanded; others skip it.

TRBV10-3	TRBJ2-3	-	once	TGTGCCACCTTAAAACCGTCGAGCGGAAGCACAGATACGCAGTATTTT	CATLKPSSGSTDTQYF
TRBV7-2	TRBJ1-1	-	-	TGTGCCAGCAGCCTTCGACAGTACACTGAAGCTTTCTTT	CASSLRQYTEAFF
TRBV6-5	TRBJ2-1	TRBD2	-	TGTGCCAGCAGTACTCCTCCGGGACTAGCGGGTTCCTTATCCTACAATGAGCAGTTCTTC	CASSTPPGLAGSLSYNEQFF
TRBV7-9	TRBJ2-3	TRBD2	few	TGTGCCAGCAGCTTAACTAGCGGGGTCGGGGCAGATACGCAGTATTTT	CASSLTSGVGADTQYF
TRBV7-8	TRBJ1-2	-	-	TGTGCCAGCAGCTCCCGGGACAACTATGGCTACACCTTC	CASSSRDNYGYTF
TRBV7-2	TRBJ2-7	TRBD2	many	TGTGCCAGCAGCTTAGATCCTAGCGGGGCCTACGAGCAGTACTTC	CASSLDPSGAYEQYF
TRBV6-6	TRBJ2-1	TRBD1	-	TGTGCCAGCAGTTACGGTGGACAGGGGACGAATGAGCAGTTCTTC	CASSYGGQGTNEQFF
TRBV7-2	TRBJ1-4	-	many	TGTGCCAGCAGCTTCAGGGGAACTAATGAAAAACTGTTTTTT	CASSFRGTNEKLFF
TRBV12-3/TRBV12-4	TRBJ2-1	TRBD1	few	TGTGCCAGCAGTTTAGGACAGGGCCATGAGCAGTTCTTC	CASSLGQGHEQFF
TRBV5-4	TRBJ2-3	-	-	TGTGCCAGCAGCTTTCTAGTGGCTACCACAGATACGCAGTATTTT	CASSFLVATTDTQYF
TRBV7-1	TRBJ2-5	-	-	TGTGCCAGCAGCCCCTGGGGGCAAGAGACCCAGTACTTC	CASSPWGQETQYF
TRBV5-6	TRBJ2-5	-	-	TGTGCCAGCAGCTTTAGAGGCCTACCCAAGCGACAAGAGACCCAGTACTTC	CASSFRGLPKRQETQYF
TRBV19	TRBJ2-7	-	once	TGTGCCAGTAGTATGCAACATGTGGGATCGCCCTACGAGCAGTACTTC	CASSMQHVGSPYEQYF
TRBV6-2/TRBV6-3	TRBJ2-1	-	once	TGTGCCAGCAGTCTAACTCGACTCGGAAAGAAAAATGAGCAGTTCTTC	CASSLTRLGKKNEQFF
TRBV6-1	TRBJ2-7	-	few	TGTGCCAGCAGCCGGATCCTATCTATCTACGAGCAGTACTTC	CASSRILSIYEQYF
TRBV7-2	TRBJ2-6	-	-	TGTGCCAGCAGCCCCCGGGGAGGGGGGGGAACTGGGGCCAACGTCCTGACTTTC	CASSPRGGGGTGANVLTF
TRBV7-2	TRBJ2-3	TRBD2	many	TGTGCCAGCAGTCACGCGGACAGGGGCCGACTAGCGGGGGTTGTCATGGATACGCAGTATTTT	CASSHADRGRLAGVVMDTQYF
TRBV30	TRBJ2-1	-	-	TGTGCCGGCCAGGGCGGAAGCTACAATGAGCAGTTCTTC	CAGQGGSYNEQFF
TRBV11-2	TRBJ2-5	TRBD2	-	TGTGCCAGCAGCCCAGATCCCGGGAGGGCAGAGACCCAGTACTTC	CASSPDPGRAETQYF
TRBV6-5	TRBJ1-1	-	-	TGTGCCATCCAGAGGGGGGGAAACACTGAAGCTTTCTTT	CAIQRGGNTEAFF
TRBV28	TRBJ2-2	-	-	TGTGCCAGCAGCGTTTTGGATTTTCGGACAGCCAACACCGGGGAGCTGTTTTTT	CASSVLDFRTANTGELFF
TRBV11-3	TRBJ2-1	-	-	TGTGCCAGCAGCTTCCAGGGGCAGTACAATGAGCAGTTCTTC	CASSFQGQYNEQFF
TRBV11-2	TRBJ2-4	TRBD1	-	TGTGCCAGCAGCCAACAGGGGGGAAACATTCAGTACTTC	CASSQQGGNIQYF